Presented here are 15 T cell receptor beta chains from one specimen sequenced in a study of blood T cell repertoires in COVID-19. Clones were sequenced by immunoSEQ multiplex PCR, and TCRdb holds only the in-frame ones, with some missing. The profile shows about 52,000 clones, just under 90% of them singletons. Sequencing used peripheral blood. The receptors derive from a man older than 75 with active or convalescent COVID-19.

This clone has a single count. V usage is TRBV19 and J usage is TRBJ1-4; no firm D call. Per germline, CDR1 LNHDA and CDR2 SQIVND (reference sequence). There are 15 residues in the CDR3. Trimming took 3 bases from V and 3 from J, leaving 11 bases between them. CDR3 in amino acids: CASSMVRLPNEKLFF. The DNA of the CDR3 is TGTGCCAGTAGTATGGTCAGGCTACCTAATGAAAAACTGTTTTTT.

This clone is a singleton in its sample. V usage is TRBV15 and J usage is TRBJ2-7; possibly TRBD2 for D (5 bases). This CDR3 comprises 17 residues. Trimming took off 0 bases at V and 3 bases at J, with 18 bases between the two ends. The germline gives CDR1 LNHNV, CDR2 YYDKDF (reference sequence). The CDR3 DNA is TGTGCCACCAGCAGAGATAGTGGGAGCAGGATCCGCTACGAGCAGTACTTC. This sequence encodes CATSRDSGSRIRYEQYF. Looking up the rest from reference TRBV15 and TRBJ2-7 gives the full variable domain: DAMVIQNPRYQVTQFGKPVTLSCSQTLNHNVMYWYQQKSSQAPKLLFHYYDKDFNNEADTPDNFQSRRPNTSFCFLDIRSPGLGDTAMYLCATSRDSGSRIRYEQYFGPGTRLTVT.

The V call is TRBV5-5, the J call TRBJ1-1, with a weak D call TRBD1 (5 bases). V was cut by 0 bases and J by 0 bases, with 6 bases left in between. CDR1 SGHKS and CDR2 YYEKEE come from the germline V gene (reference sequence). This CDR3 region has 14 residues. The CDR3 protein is CASSLGQMNTEAFF. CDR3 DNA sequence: TGTGCCAGCAGCTTGGGACAGATGAACACTGAAGCTTTCTTT.

The CDR3 DNA follows: TGTGCCAGCAGCACCACAGGGGTTAACTATGGCTACACCTTC. Translating it yields CASSTTGVNYGYTF. The chain combines TRBV13 with TRBJ1-2, with TRBD1 identical over 7 bases. Germline lookup yields CDR1 PRHDT and CDR2 FYEKMQ (reference sequence). This CDR3 spans 14 amino acids. Trimming at V came to 5 bases and at J to 1 base, leaving 4 bases not matched to a gene.

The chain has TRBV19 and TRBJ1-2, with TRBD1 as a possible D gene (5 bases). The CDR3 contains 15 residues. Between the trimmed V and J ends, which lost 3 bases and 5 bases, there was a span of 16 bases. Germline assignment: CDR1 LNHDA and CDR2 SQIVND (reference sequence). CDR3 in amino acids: CASSIGEDTVYGYTF. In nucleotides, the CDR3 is TGTGCCAGTAGTATTGGGGAGGACACAGTTTATGGCTACACCTTC.

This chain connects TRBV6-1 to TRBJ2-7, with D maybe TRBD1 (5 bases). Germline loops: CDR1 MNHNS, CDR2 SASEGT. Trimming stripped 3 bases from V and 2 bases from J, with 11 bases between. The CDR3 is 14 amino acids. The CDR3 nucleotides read TGTGCCAGCAGTGACCGGGCAGGGCCCTACGAGCAGTACTTC. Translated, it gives CASSDRAGPYEQYF.

The CDR3 coding sequence is TGTGCCAGTAGGCCATGGGACAGGGGGGCAACTAATGAAAAACTGTTTTTT. This translates into CASRPWDRGATNEKLFF. The chain combines TRBV19 with TRBJ1-4; TRBD1 matches 11 bases. J was trimmed by 0 bases and V by 6 bases; bases with no gene match: 6. The CDR3 loop spans 17 amino acids. Germline loops: CDR1 LNHDA, CDR2 SQIVND (reference sequence).

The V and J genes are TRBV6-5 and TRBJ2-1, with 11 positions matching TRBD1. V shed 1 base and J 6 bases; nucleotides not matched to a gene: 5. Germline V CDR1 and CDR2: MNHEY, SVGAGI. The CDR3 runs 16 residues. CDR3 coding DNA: TGTGCCAGCAGTTACTACCGGGACAGGGGGGGCAATGAGCAGTTCTTC. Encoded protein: CASSYYRDRGGNEQFF.

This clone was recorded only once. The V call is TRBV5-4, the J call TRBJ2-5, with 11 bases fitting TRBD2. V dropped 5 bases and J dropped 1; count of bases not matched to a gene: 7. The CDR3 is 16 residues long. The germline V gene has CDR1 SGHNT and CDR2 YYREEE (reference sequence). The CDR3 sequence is CASRRSSGGPQETQYF. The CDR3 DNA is TGTGCCAGCAGGCGTTCTAGCGGGGGGCCCCAAGAGACCCAGTACTTC. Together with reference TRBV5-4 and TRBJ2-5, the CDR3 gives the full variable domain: ETGVTQSPTHLIKTRGQQVTLRCSSQSGHNTVSWYQQALGQGPQFIFQYYREEENGRGNFPPRFSGLQFPNYSSELNVNALELDDSALYLCASRRSSGGPQETQYFGPGTRLLVL.

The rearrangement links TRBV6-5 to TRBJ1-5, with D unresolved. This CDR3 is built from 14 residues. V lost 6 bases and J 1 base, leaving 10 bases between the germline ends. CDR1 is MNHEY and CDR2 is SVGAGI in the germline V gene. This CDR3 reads CASRRDTSNQPQHF. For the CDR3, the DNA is TGTGCCAGCAGACGCGACACAAGCAATCAGCCCCAGCATTTT.

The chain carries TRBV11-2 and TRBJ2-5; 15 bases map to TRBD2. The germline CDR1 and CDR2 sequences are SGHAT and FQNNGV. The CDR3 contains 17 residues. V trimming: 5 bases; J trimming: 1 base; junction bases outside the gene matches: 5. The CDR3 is CASSPGTSGGFQETQYF. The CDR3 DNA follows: TGTGCCAGCAGCCCAGGGACTAGCGGGGGGTTCCAAGAGACCCAGTACTTC.

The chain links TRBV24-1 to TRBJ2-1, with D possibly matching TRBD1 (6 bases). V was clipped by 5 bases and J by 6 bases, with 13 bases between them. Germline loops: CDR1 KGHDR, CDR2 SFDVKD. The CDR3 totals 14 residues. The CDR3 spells CATSGPIQGNEQFF. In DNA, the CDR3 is TGTGCCACCAGTGGCCCGATACAGGGCAATGAGCAGTTCTTC.

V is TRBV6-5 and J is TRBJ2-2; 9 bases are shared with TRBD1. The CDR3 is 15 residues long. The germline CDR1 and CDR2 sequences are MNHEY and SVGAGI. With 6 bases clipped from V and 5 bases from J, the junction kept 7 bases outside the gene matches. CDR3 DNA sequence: TGTGCCAGCAGGAGAACAGGGGGCGGAACCGGGGAGCTGTTTTTT. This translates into CASRRTGGGTGELFF.

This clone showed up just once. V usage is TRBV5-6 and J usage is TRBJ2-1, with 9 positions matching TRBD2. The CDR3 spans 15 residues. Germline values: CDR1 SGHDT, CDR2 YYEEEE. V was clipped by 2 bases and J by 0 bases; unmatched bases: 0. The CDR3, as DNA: TGTGCCAGCAGCTTTAGCGGGAGCTCCTACAATGAGCAGTTCTTC. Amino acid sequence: CASSFSGSSYNEQFF.

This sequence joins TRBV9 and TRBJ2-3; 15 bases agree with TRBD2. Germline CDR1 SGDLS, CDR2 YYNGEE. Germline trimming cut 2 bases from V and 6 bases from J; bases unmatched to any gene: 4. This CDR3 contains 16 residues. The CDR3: CASSVGLAGGTDTQYF. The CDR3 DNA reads TGTGCCAGCAGCGTGGGACTAGCGGGAGGTACGGATACGCAGTATTTT.